These 14 T cell receptor beta chains were all obtained from the same sample, sequenced in a study of molecular identifiers for immune sequencing clone quantification. TCRdb analysed the PCR reads with MiXCR anew, one entry per CDR3 protein. The profile covers about 640,000 distinct CDR3 sequences, with nearly 20% appearing a single time and 0.85% taken by the ten largest. The sample taken for sequencing was naive CD8+ T cells from blood, with Jurkat cell RNA spiked in. Subset given: FACS-sorted CD8+CD4-CCR7+CD45RA+ naive T cells. These receptors came from a human donor in good health. Some libraries in this study had Jurkat cell RNA spiked in.

This clonotype was found many times. The chain has TRBV19 and TRBJ2-7, with 9 bases identical to TRBD1. V lost 9 bases to trimming and J lost 3 bases; unmatched junction nucleotides: 9. CDR3 size: 14 residues. Per germline, CDR1 LNHDA and CDR2 SQIVND (reference sequence). Here the CDR3 reads CASSSGTGYYEQYF. DNA of the CDR3: TGTGCCAGCAGCTCCGGGACAGGGTACTACGAGCAGTACTTC.

This clonotype showed up just a few times. The germline gene is not matched at one end of the junction; a read error may be the cause. CDR3 sequence: CAGSYSFDIQTGYTF. CDR3 nucleotides: TGTGCCGGCAGTTACTCTTTCGACATTCAAACGGGCTACACCTTC. The V gene is TRBV6-2 or TRBV6-3, the J gene TRBJ1-2, with D hard to call. This CDR3 contains 15 residues. Germline CDR1 MNHEY, CDR2 SVGEGT.

This clonotype appeared a few times. A read error may be the cause here, since a much bigger clone is one base away. The CDR3 ends on some other residue instead of the conserved phenylalanine or tryptophan, so this is likely a read error. The CDR3 reads CAISESRRGYEQYL. CDR3 in DNA: TGTGCCATCAGTGAGTCACGTCGGGGTTACGAGCAGTACCTC. The chain joins TRBV10-3 to TRBJ2-7, with D possibly TRBD2 on 5 matching bases. CDR1 ENHRY and CDR2 SYGVKD come from the germline V gene. With 0 bases removed from V and 4 bases from J, the gap between germline ends came to 10 bases. This CDR3 is built from 14 residues.

This chain uses TRBV27 with TRBJ2-7, with D unclear. Trimming shortened V by 2 bases and J by 0 bases, and 20 bases separated the two germline ends. Per germline, CDR1 MNHEY and CDR2 SMNVEV (reference sequence). The CDR3 has 18 residues. CDR3 sequence reads: CASSLRPRTAEYSYEQYF. CDR3 nucleotide sequence: TGTGCCAGCAGTTTAAGGCCTAGAACGGCGGAGTACTCCTACGAGCAGTACTTC.

In this sample, this clonotype turned up a few times. This CDR3 is CASSGQAGELFF. The CDR3 coding sequence is TGTGCCAGCAGCGGACAGGCCGGGGAGCTGTTTTTT. The chain uses TRBV7-9 and TRBJ2-2; 7 nucleotides agree with TRBD1. V gave up 5 bases and J gave up 6 bases; unmatched junction bases: 0. In germline, CDR1 is SEHNR, CDR2 FQNEAQ (reference sequence). The CDR3 loop spans 12 amino acids. The full variable domain, rest sourced from reference TRBV7-9 and TRBJ2-2, is DTGVSQNPRHKITKRGQNVTFRCDPISEHNRLYWYRQTLGQGPEFLTYFQNEAQLEKSRLLSDRFSAERPKGSFSTLEIQRTEQGDSAMYLCASSGQAGELFFGEGSRLTVL.

There are many counts of this clonotype. The rearrangement links TRBV5-4 to TRBJ2-5; 7 bases match TRBD2. The CDR3 sequence is 15 residues long. Trimming took 2 bases from V and 5 from J; bases not matched to a gene: 9. Germline CDR1 reads SGHNT; CDR2 reads YYREEE (reference sequence). The CDR3 nucleotides are TGTGCCAGCAGCTTCTCAGCGGGGACTGAGGAGACCCAGTACTTC. It specifies CASSFSAGTEETQYF. The full variable domain, completed using reference TRBV5-4 and TRBJ2-5, is ETGVTQSPTHLIKTRGQQVTLRCSSQSGHNTVSWYQQALGQGPQFIFQYYREEENGRGNFPPRFSGLQFPNYSSELNVNALELDDSALYLCASSFSAGTEETQYFGPGTRLLVL.

This clonotype showed up many times. The chain has TRBV6-1 and TRBJ2-3; the D call may be TRBD1 or TRBD2 (5 bases each). Trimming left V 5 bases short and J 9 bases short, with 30 bases between. Germline lookup yields CDR1 MNHNS and CDR2 SASEGT. This CDR3 region has 18 residues. CDR3 in amino acids: CASSRPSSATLTGGTQYF. The CDR3 coding sequence is TGTGCCAGCAGTCGCCCTTCATCGGCGACGCTCACAGGAGGAACGCAGTATTTT.

Details on this clonotype: Given a much more abundant clone one base away, this may be a read error. The J gene is TRBJ2-1, the V gene TRBV9, with TRBD2 identical over 15 bases. CDR1 and CDR2 (germline): SGDLS, YYNGEE. J was trimmed by 8 bases and V by 7 bases; bases with no gene match: 7. The CDR3 covers 15 residues. The CDR3 nucleotides read TGTGCCAGCTGCCCCGGGACTAGCGGGGGGTATGAGCAGTTCTTC. This codes for CASCPGTSGGYEQFF.

This clonotype was counted a few times. The gene calls are TRBV6-2 or TRBV6-3 and TRBJ2-7; perhaps TRBD2 as D (5 bases). V lost 0 bases and J lost 5, with 14 bases in between. CDR1 is MNHEY and CDR2 is SVGEGT in the germline V gene. The CDR3 length is 15 residues. This CDR3 reads CASSYSRRFSHEQYF. The CDR3 DNA reads TGTGCCAGCAGTTACTCCCGGAGGTTCAGCCACGAGCAGTACTTC.

Many counts were recorded for this clonotype. The V and J genes are TRBV6-6 and TRBJ2-1, with D uncertain. The germline V and J ends were trimmed by 6 bases and 0 bases, with 15 bases remaining between them. The CDR3 contains 16 residues. Germline CDR1 reads MNHNY; CDR2 reads SVGAGI (reference sequence). The CDR3 DNA reads as TGTGCCAGCAGATTGACACCCTCGAGCTCCTACAATGAGCAGTTCTTC. Its protein is CASRLTPSSSYNEQFF.

Comment on this clonotype: One base away lies a much larger clone, so this may be a sequencing read error. The rearrangement uses TRBV20-1 and TRBJ1-1; TRBD1 agrees at 11 bases. Germline assignment: CDR1 DFQATT and CDR2 SNEGSKA (reference sequence). The CDR3 covers 17 residues. This CDR3 is CSANKGGTGGPNTGAFF. The CDR3 DNA sequence: TGCAGTGCTAATAAAGGCGGGACAGGGGGACCGAACACTGGAGCTTTCTTT.

The chain recombines TRBV27 with TRBJ2-3, with TRBD2 identical over 12 bases. Losses at the gene ends were 4 bases for V and 6 bases for J; bases not matched to a gene: 5. This CDR3 is 15 amino acids long. Germline CDR1 reads MNHEY; CDR2 reads SMNVEV (reference sequence). CDR3 region: CASSSTSGGRDTQYF. The CDR3 DNA reads as TGTGCCAGCAGTTCTACTAGCGGGGGGAGGGATACGCAGTATTTT.

This clonotype has more than one count but fewer than ten. This chain links TRBV7-6 with TRBJ1-6; D might be TRBD1 (6 bases). Germline V lookup: CDR1 SGHVS, CDR2 FNYEAQ. V lost 5 bases and J 6 bases, leaving 17 bases between the germline ends. This CDR3 is 16 amino acids long. Written as DNA, the CDR3 is TGTGCCAGCAGCGCGGGGGGCGTCAGTACTAATTCACCCCTCCACTTT. Its translation: CASSAGGVSTNSPLHF.

Concerning this clonotype itself: A read error may explain this, as a much larger clone is one base away. The chain recombines TRBV11-3 with TRBJ2-3, with 7 bases matching TRBD2. This CDR3 comprises 13 residues. CDR1 and CDR2 (germline): SGHNT, YENEEA. The ends lost 7 bases at V and 3 bases at J; junction bases unmatched: 4. CDR3 loop: CASKGLGTDTQYF. CDR3 DNA sequence: TGTGCCAGCAAAGGACTAGGAACAGATACGCAGTATTTT.